This T cell receptor beta chain was sequenced during a study of T cells after yellow fever vaccination. Many counts were recorded for this clonotype. The antigen remains unidentified. V lost 4 bases, J lost 2 bases, and 23 bases lay in between. Germline-derived CDR1 and CDR2 are SGHDN and FVKESK. The CDR3 runs 18 residues. UMIs were added to TCR cDNA along with a universal primer site when it was made by 5'RACE template switching. In TCRdb, the 5' RACE reads were re-called with MiXCR into one record per CDR3 protein. The profile covers more than 120,000 distinct CDR3 sequences, with about 8% appearing a single time and less than 0.95% taken by the ten largest. Study outcomes and limitations: Clonotypes shared by both compartments, CD4 and CD8, made up a small share. Most clones from primary vaccination were detected again post-booster (roughly 96% CD4, 88% CD8).

The sample consisted of CD4+ T cells sorted from PBMCs, taken 5 days after the yellow fever booster vaccination. The sequence came from a man aged 25-45 years who received the YFV17D yellow fever vaccine. The chain couples TRBV14 to TRBJ2-5; tentatively, D is TRBD2 (5 bases). This CDR3 is CASSPQIFSRTRQETQYF. CDR3 bases: TGTGCCAGCAGCCCCCAGATATTTTCGAGGACTCGTCAAGAGACCCAGTACTTC.